This is a list of T cell receptor beta chains from one sample in a study of shared clonotypes between healthy human individuals. Using immunoSEQ multiplex PCR, the repertoire was profiled, and TCRdb retains in-frame clones only, with some absent. Among just over 2,000,000 clones listed, over 85% were seen once. The sample taken for sequencing was naive CD4+ T cells sorted from blood. These receptors all come from a man aged 18 to 35 in good health. Each CDR3 is given with its conserved first and last residue. Each record gives: clone size, J gene, CDR3 length, V gene, D gene, CDR3 DNA, CDR3 protein. D genes are given only for firm matches. A row's size may be missing; if present it is once, few, many or a size class.

>once|TRBJ2-1|13|TRBV6-6|-
TGTGCCAGCAGTTACCTTCAAGGGAATGAGCAGTTCTTC
CASSYLQGNEQFF
>-|TRBJ1-1|15|TRBV18|-
TGTGCCAGCTCACCTCCCGGGGGGCCGAACACTGAAGCTTTCTTT
CASSPPGGPNTEAFF
>-|TRBJ1-3|14|TRBV6-5|-
TGTGCCAGCAATTCGGGACATTATGGAAACACCATATATTTT
CASNSGHYGNTIYF
>once|TRBJ1-5|17|TRBV5-6|-
TGTGCCAGCAGCCTGGGTTTGTACAGATCAAGCAATCAGCCCCAGCATTTT
CASSLGLYRSSNQPQHF
>-|TRBJ2-7|15|TRBV30|-
TGTGCCTGGACCAAGTCGGGGTCTAGTGGGTACGAGCAGTACTTC
CAWTKSGSSGYEQYF
>-|TRBJ1-1|12|TRBV7-2|TRBD1
TGTGCCAGCAGCCCCCCAGACAGGGGTGGTTTCTTT
CASSPPDRGGFF
>-|TRBJ2-5|14|TRBV5-1|-
TGCGCCAGCAGCTCGCCGTCGGGTGTGGAGACCCAGTACTTC
CASSSPSGVETQYF
>once|TRBJ1-6|13|TRBV2|-
TGTGCCAGTTCCGGGACGTTAAATTCACCCCTCCACTTT
CASSGTLNSPLHF
>-|TRBJ1-2|12|TRBV30|-
TGTGCCTGCCAAATGGGGGCGGAGGGCTACACCTTC
CACQMGAEGYTF
>few|TRBJ1-1|15|TRBV5-1|-
TGCGCCAGCAGCTTGGCCTCAGGTAGGGGCACTGAAGCTTTCTTT
CASSLASGRGTEAFF
>-|TRBJ2-2|16|TRBV5-1|-
TGCGCCAGCAGCTTTGACGTCAGCAGGGATTTCGGGGAGCTGTTTTTT
CASSFDVSRDFGELFF
>-|TRBJ1-4|16|TRBV27|TRBD1
TGTGCCAGCAGTACCCCGGGACAGATACGAGGGGAAAAACTGTTTTTT
CASSTPGQIRGEKLFF
>-|TRBJ2-3|14|TRBV6-5|-
TGTGCCAGCAGACAAGGAGGGCCCGCAGATACGCAGTATTTT
CASRQGGPADTQYF
>-|TRBJ2-1|16|TRBV5-4|TRBD2
TGTGCCAGCAGCTTGGGTGGGACTAGCGGGGCCAATGAGCAGTTCTTC
CASSLGGTSGANEQFF
>-|TRBJ2-4|20|TRBV5-1|TRBD1
TGCGCCAGCAGCTACTCACTCCGGGACAGGGGGCAAGTAGCCAAAAACATTCAGTACTTC
CASSYSLRDRGQVAKNIQYF
>-|TRBJ2-1|15|TRBV9|TRBD2
TGTGCCAGCAGCGTAGTAACTAGCGGGATGGCTGAGCAGTTCTTC
CASSVVTSGMAEQFF
>-|TRBJ2-1|17|TRBV5-6|-
TGTGCCAGCAGCTTGGGGGCCAGTCCGAGCTCCTACAATGAGCAGTTCTTC
CASSLGASPSSYNEQFF
>-|TRBJ1-5|13|TRBV29-1|-
TGCAGCGTGGAGACAGGAGGCAATCAGCCCCAGCATTTT
CSVETGGNQPQHF
>-|TRBJ2-1|17|TRBV5-4|TRBD1
TGTGCCAGCAGCTTGGAATGGGCAGGGGGTTCCTACAATGAGCAGTTCTTC
CASSLEWAGGSYNEQFF
>-|TRBJ1-1|12|TRBV28|-
TGTGCCAGCAGTTTACGGACGACTGAAGCTTTCTTT
CASSLRTTEAFF
>-|TRBJ2-7|15|TRBV28|-
TGTGCCAGCAGCCTAGGGCCGGAGGTGGAAGGTGGGCAGTACTTC
CASSLGPEVEGGQYF
>-|TRBJ1-3|14|TRBV9|-
TGTGCCAGCAGCGCGGGGATCTCTGGAAACACCATATATTTT
CASSAGISGNTIYF
>-|TRBJ2-1|11|TRBV5-1|-
TGCGCCAGCAGCTTTCACGATGAGCAGTTCTTC
CASSFHDEQFF
>-|TRBJ1-5|15|TRBV5-8|TRBD1
TGTGCCAGCAGTTTACGGACAGGGGGGAATCAGCCCCAGCATTTT
CASSLRTGGNQPQHF
>-|TRBJ1-5|14|TRBV18|-
TGTGCCAGCTCACCTGCGGCTTTCAATCAGCCCCAGCATTTT
CASSPAAFNQPQHF
>-|TRBJ1-6|14|TRBV6-5|-
TGTGCCAGCAGTTCCCCCGGGGCGGAATCACCCCTCCACTTT
CASSSPGAESPLHF
>-|TRBJ2-5|15|TRBV7-2|-
TGTGCCAGCAGCTTAATTAAAGGCCTACCAAAGACCCAGTACTTC
CASSLIKGLPKTQYF
>-|TRBJ1-1|14|TRBV2|-
TGTGCCAGCAGGGATAGAACGATGAACACTGAAGCTTTCTTT
CASRDRTMNTEAFF
>-|TRBJ1-2|15|TRBV13|-
TGTGCCAGCAGCTTTTTACAACCCAATAACTATGGCTACACCTTC
CASSFLQPNNYGYTF
>-|TRBJ1-5|15|TRBV19|-
TGTGCCAGTAGTATTGGGGGGTATAGCAATCAGCCCCAGCATTTT
CASSIGGYSNQPQHF
>-|TRBJ2-2|15|TRBV7-8|TRBD2
TGTGCCAGCAGCTCCTCACTAGCGGGCACCGGGGAGCTGTTTTTT
CASSSSLAGTGELFF
>-|TRBJ2-1|16|TRBV19|TRBD2
TGTGCCAGTAGTATTGGGACTAGCGGTTCCTACAATGAGCAGTTCTTC
CASSIGTSGSYNEQFF
>-|TRBJ2-3|16|TRBV6-6|TRBD1
TGTGCCAGCAGTGGGATGGACAGGGCGTACACAGATACGCAGTATTTT
CASSGMDRAYTDTQYF
>-|TRBJ2-1|13|TRBV9|-
TGTGCCAGCAGCGTAACCAGCGACAATGAGCAGTTCTTC
CASSVTSDNEQFF
>-|TRBJ1-2|16|TRBV7-9|TRBD1
TGTGCCAGCAGCCATTGGCCCGGACAGGGAGCCTATGGCTACACCTTC
CASSHWPGQGAYGYTF
>-|TRBJ2-2|12|TRBV10-3|-
TGTGCCATCAGTGAAGCCCGATGGGAGCTGTTTTTT
CAISEARWELFF
>-|TRBJ1-1|15|TRBV10-1|-
TGCGCCAGCAGTGACGGGGGACTTCCGAACACTGAAGCTTTCTTT
CASSDGGLPNTEAFF